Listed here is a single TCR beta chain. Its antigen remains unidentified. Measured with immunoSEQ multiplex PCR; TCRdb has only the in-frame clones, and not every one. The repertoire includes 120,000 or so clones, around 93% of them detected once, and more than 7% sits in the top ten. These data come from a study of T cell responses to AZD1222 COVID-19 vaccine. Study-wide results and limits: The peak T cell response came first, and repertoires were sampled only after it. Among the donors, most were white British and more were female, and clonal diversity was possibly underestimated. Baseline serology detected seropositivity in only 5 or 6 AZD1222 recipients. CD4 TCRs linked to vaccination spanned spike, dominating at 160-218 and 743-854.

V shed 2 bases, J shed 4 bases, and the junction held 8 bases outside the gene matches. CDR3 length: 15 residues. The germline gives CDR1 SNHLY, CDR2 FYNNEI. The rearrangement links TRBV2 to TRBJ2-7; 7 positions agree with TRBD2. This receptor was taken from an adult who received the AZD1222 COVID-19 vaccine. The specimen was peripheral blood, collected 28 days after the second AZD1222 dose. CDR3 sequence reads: CASSERTAGGYEQYF. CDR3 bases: TGTGCCAGCAGTGAACGGACGGCCGGGGGGTACGAGCAGTACTTC.